A single sample gave rise to the 3 T cell receptor beta chains below, sequenced in a study of shared clonotypes between healthy human individuals. The data were produced by immunoSEQ multiplex PCR, yet TCRdb's version contains in-frame clones alone and is incomplete. The table includes approximately 1.9 million clones, 90% to 95% detected once. Naive CD8 cells lacked CD45RO and underwent positive selection for CCR7, leaving out terminally differentiated effector memory CD45RA+ cells. The specimen was naive CD8+ T cells from PBMCs. Source of these receptors: a man aged 18 to 30 in good health. Some clones in this sample may be carry-over from other donors' samples.

The chain combines TRBV10-2 with TRBJ1-2; 7 bases are a match to TRBD1. Per germline, CDR1 WSHSY and CDR2 SAAADI. Germline trimming cut 0 bases from V and 4 bases from J; bases unmatched to any gene: 11. CDR3 length equals 17 residues. Here the CDR3 DNA reads TGCGCCAGCAGTGAGTCGATAGTCGGGGACAGCCTCTATGGCTACACCTTC. Translated: CASSESIVGDSLYGYTF.

The chain employs TRBV11-2 and TRBJ1-1; D is perhaps TRBD1 (6 bases). V was pared by 5 bases and J by 1 base, with 17 bases between. The CDR3 extends over 16 amino acids. The germline gives CDR1 SGHAT, CDR2 FQNNGV. The CDR3 coding sequence is TGTGCCAGCAGCCAGGGGCACATCCCAGCGAACACTGAAGCTTTCTTT. It encodes CASSQGHIPANTEAFF.

V and J are TRBV6-5 and TRBJ2-7; TRBD1 or TRBD2 may be the D gene (6 bases each). CDR1 is MNHEY and CDR2 is SVGAGI in the germline V gene. The ends were cut back, 8 bases at V and 3 bases at J, with 17 bases in the middle. This CDR3 is 14 amino acids long. The CDR3 loop reads CASGGHSGSYEQYF. The CDR3 DNA reads TGTGCCAGCGGGGGGCATAGCGGAAGCTACGAGCAGTACTTC.